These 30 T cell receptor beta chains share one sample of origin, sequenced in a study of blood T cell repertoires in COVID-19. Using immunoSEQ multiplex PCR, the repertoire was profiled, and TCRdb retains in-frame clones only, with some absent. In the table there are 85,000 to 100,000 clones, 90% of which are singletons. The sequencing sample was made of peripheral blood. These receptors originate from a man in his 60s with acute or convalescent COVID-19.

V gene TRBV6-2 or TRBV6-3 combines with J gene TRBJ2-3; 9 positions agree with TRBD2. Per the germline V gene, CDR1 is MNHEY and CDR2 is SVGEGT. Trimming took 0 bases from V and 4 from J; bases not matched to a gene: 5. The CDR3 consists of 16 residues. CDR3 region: CASSYSGRGGPDTQYF. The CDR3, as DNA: TGTGCCAGCAGTTACTCTGGGCGGGGGGGGCCAGATACGCAGTATTTT.

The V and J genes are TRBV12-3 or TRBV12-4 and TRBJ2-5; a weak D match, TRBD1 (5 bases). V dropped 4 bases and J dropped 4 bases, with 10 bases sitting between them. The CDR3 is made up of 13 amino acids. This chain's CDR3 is CASSSSQGETQYF. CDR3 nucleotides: TGTGCCAGCAGTTCGTCTCAGGGAGAGACCCAGTACTTC.

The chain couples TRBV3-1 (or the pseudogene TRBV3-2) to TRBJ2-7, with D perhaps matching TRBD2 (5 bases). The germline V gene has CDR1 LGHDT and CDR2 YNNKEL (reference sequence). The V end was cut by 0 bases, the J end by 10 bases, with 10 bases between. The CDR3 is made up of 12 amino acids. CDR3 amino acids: CASSQDAGSQYF. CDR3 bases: TGTGCCAGCAGCCAAGATGCGGGCTCCCAGTACTTC.

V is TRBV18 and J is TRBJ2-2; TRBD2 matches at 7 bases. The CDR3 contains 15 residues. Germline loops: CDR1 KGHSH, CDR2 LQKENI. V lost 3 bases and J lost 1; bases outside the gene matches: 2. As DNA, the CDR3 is TGTGCCAGCTCACCCGGGGGGATGAACACCGGGGAGCTGTTTTTT. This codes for CASSPGGMNTGELFF. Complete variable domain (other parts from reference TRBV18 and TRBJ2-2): NAGVMQNPRHLVRRRGQEARLRCSPMKGHSHVYWYRQLPEEGLKFMVYLQKENIIDESGMPKERFSAEFPKEGPSILRIQQVVRGDSAAYFCASSPGGMNTGELFFGEGSRLTVL.

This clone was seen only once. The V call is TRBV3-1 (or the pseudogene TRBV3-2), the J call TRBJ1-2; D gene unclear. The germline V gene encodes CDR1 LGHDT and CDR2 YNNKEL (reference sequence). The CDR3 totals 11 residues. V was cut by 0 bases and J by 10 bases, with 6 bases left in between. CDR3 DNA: TGTGCCAGCAGCCAAGAGACTCACTACACCTTC. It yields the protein CASSQETHYTF.

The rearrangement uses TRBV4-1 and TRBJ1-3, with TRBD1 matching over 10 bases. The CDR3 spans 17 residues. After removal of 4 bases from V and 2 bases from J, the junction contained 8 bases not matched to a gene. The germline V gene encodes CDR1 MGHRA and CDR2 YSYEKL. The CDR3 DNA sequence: TGCGCCAGCAGCCGCGACCGGGGACAGGGGACTGGAAACACCATATATTTT. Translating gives CASSRDRGQGTGNTIYF.

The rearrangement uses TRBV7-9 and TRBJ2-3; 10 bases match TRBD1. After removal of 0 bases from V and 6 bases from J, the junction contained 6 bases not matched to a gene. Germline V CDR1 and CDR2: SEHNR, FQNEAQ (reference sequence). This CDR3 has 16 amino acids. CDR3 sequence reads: CASSLAGTGDPDTQYF. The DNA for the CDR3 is TGTGCCAGCAGCTTAGCTGGGACAGGGGACCCCGATACGCAGTATTTT.

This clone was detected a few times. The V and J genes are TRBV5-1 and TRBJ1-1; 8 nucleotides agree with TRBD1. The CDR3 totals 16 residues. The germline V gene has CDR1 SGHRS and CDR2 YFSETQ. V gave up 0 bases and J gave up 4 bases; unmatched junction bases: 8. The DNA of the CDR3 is TGCGCCAGCAGCTTGGGCCTGACAGGGGCGTCCACTGAAGCTTTCTTT. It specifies CASSLGLTGASTEAFF.

The DNA of the CDR3 is TGTGCCAGCAGCCAGACGACTAGCAACACCATATATTTT. As protein: CASSQTTSNTIYF. The chain is built from TRBV3-1 (or the pseudogene TRBV3-2) and TRBJ1-3, with D uncertain. Per the germline V gene, CDR1 is LGHDT and CDR2 is YNNKEL (reference sequence). The CDR3 is 13 amino acids. Trimming removed 3 bases from V and 7 bases from J, with 10 bases in between.

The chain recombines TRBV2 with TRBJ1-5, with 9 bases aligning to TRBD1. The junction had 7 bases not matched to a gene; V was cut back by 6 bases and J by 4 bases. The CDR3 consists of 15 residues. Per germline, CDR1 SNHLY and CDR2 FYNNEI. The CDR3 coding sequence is TGTGCCAGCAGCGCACAGGGGGCGACGAATCAGCCCCAGCATTTT. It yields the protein CASSAQGATNQPQHF.

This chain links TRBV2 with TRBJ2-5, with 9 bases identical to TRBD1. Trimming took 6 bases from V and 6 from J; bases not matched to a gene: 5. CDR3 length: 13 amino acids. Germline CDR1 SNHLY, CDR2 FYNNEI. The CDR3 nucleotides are TGTGCCAGCAGGGGCGACAGGGGGAAGACCCAGTACTTC. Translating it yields CASRGDRGKTQYF.

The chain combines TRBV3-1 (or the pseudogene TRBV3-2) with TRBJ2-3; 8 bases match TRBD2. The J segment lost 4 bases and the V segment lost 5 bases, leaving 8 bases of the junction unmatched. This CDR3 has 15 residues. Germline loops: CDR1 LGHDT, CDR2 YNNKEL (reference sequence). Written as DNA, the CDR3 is TGTGCCAGCAGCGACCCCGCGGGGGGCGCAGATACGCAGTATTTT. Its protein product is CASSDPAGGADTQYF.

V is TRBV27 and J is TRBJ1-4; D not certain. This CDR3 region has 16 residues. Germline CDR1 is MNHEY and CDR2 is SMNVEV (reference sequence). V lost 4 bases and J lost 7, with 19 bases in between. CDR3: CASSSLGLPRGEKLFF. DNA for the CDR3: TGTGCCAGCAGTTCCCTCGGTCTCCCCCGAGGTGAAAAACTGTTTTTT. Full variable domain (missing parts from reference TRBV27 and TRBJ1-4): EAQVTQNPRYLITVTGKKLTVTCSQNMNHEYMSWYRQDPGLGLRQIYYSMNVEVTDKGDVPEGYKVSRKEKRNFPLILESPSPNQTSLYFCASSSLGLPRGEKLFFGSGTQLSVL.

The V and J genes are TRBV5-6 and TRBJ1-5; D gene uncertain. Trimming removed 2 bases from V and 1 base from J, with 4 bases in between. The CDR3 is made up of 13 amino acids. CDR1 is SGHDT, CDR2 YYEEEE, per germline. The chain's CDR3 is CASSFQSNQPQHF. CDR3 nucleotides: TGTGCCAGCAGCTTCCAAAGCAATCAGCCCCAGCATTTT.

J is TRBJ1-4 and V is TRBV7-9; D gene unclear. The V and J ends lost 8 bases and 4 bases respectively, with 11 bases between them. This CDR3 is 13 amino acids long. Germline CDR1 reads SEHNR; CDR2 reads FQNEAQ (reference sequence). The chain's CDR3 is CASLGPLNEKLFF. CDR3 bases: TGTGCCAGCCTTGGGCCGCTTAATGAAAAACTGTTTTTT.

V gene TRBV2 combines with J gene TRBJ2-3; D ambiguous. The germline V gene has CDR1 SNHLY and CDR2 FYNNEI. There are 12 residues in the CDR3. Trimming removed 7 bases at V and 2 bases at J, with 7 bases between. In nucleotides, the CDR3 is TGTGCCAGCAAGCCCGACACAGATACGCAGTATTTT. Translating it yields CASKPDTDTQYF.

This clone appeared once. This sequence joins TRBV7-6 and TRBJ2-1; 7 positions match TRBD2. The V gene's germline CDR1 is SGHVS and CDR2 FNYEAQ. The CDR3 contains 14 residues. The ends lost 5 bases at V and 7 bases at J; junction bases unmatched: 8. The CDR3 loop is CASSPFGGNNEQFF. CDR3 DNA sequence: TGTGCCAGCAGCCCCTTCGGGGGGAATAATGAGCAGTTCTTC. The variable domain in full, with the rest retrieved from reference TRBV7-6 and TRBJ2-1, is GAGVSQSPRYKVTKRGQDVALRCDPISGHVSLYWYRQALGQGPEFLTYFNYEAQQDKSGLPNDRFSAERPEGSISTLTIQRTEQRDSAMYRCASSPFGGNNEQFFGPGTRLTVL.

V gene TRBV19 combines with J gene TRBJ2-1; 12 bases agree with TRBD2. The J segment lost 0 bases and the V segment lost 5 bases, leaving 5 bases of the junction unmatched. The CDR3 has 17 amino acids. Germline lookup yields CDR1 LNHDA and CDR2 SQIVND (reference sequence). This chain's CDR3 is CASSGGLAGSSYNEQFF. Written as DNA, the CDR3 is TGTGCCAGTAGTGGTGGACTAGCGGGAAGCTCCTACAATGAGCAGTTCTTC.

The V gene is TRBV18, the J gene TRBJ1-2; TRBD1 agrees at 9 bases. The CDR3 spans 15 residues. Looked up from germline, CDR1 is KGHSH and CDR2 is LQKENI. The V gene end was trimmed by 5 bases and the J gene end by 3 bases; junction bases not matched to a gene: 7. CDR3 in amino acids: CASSTGTGYDYGYTF. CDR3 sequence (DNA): TGTGCCAGCTCAACCGGGACAGGGTACGACTATGGCTACACCTTC. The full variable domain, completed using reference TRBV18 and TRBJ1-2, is NAGVMQNPRHLVRRRGQEARLRCSPMKGHSHVYWYRQLPEEGLKFMVYLQKENIIDESGMPKERFSAEFPKEGPSILRIQQVVRGDSAAYFCASSTGTGYDYGYTFGSGTRLTVV.

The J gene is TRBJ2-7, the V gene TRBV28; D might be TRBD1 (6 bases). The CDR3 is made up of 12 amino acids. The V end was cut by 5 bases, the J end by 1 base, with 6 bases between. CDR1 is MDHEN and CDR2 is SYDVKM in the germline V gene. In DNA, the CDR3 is TGTGCCAGCAGTCAGGGGTCCTACGAGCAGTACGTC. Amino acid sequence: CASSQGSYEQYV.

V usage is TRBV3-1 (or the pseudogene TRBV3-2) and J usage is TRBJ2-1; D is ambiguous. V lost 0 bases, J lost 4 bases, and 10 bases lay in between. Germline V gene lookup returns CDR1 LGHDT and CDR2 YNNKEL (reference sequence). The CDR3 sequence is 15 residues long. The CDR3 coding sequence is TGTGCCAGCAGCCAAGATCCCCTCCAGTACAATGAGCAGTTCTTC. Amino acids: CASSQDPLQYNEQFF.

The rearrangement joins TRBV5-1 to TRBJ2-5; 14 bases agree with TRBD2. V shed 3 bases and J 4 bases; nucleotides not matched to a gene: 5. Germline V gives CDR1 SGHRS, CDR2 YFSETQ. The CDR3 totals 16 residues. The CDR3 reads CASSSRLAGGLETQYF. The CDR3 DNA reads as TGCGCCAGCAGCTCCAGACTAGCGGGGGGGCTAGAGACCCAGTACTTC.

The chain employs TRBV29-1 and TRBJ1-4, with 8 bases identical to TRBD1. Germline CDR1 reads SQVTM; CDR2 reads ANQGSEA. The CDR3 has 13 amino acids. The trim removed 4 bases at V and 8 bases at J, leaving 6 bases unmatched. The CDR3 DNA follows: TGCAGCGTTGCCGACAGGGGTGGCGAAAAACTGTTTTTT. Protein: CSVADRGGEKLFF.

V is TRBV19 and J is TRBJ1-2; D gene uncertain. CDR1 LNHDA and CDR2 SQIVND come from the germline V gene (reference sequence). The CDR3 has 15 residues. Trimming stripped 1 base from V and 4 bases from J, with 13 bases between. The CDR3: CASSIGQASSYGYTF. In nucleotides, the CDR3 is TGTGCCAGTAGTATAGGACAAGCTTCGAGCTATGGCTACACCTTC.

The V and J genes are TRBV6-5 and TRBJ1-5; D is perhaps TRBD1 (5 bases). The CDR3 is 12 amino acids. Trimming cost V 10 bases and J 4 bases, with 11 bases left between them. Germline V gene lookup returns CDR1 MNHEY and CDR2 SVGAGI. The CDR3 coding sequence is TGTGCCACACATCAGGGAAATCAGCCCCAGCATTTT. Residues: CATHQGNQPQHF.

The CDR3 loop is CASLRRGLNTEAFF. As DNA, the CDR3 is TGTGCCAGCCTAAGGCGGGGGTTGAACACTGAAGCTTTCTTT. The chain uses TRBV6-5 and TRBJ1-1; D perhaps matches TRBD1 (5 bases). V dropped 8 bases and J dropped 0 bases, with 13 bases sitting between them. The CDR3 is 14 amino acids. Germline CDR1 reads MNHEY; CDR2 reads SVGAGI.

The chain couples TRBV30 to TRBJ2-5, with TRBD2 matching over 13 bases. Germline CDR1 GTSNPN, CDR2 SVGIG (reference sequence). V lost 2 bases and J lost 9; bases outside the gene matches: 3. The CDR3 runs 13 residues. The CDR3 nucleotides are TGTGCCTGGAGTACTAGCGGGGGGGCGGCCCAGTACTTC. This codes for CAWSTSGGAAQYF.

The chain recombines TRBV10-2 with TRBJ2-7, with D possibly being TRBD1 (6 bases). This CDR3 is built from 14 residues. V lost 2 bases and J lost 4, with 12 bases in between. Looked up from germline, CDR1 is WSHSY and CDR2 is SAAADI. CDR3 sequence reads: CASSEPQGRYEQYV. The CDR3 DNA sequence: TGCGCCAGCAGTGAGCCCCAGGGGCGGTACGAGCAGTACGTC.

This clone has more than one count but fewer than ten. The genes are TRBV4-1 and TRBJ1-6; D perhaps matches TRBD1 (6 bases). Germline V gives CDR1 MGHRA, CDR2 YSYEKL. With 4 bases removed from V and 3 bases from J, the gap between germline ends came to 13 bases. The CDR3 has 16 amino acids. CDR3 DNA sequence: TGCGCCAGCAGCCGGGCCCCAGGGGACTATAATTCACCCCTCCACTTT. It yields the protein CASSRAPGDYNSPLHF.

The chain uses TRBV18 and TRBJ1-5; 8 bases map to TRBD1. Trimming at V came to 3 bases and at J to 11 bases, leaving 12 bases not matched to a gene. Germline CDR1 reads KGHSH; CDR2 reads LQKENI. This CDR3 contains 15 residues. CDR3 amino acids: CASSPGTGSYGTQHF. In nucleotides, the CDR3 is TGTGCCAGCTCACCGGGGACAGGTTCTTATGGGACCCAGCATTTT.